What follows describes a single T cell receptor (beta chain). Its antigen is currently unknown. The data belong to a study of T cell responses to AZD1222 COVID-19 vaccine. Study results and limitations: Across the whole spike, CD4 TCRs peaked at regions 160-218 and 743-854. Baseline serostatus was positive in only a handful of AZD1222 recipients. The sample set comprised mostly white British donors with more females, and clonal diversity was possibly underestimated.

CDR1 is LGHNA, CDR2 YSLEER, per germline. V lost 4 bases and J lost 2; bases outside the gene matches: 2. This CDR3 contains 13 residues. Sequencing was performed with immunoSEQ multiplex PCR; in TCRdb, only in-frame clones are kept and a portion is missing. The table has under 70,000 clones, 84% seen once. The sample here was peripheral blood, taken on day 0 of AZD1222 vaccination. The rearrangement joins TRBV4-3 to TRBJ2-7; 7 bases fit TRBD1. The sequence was collected from an adult in good health. The CDR3 protein is CASSRGQAYEQYF. The CDR3 DNA follows: TGCGCCAGCAGCCGCGGACAGGCCTACGAGCAGTACTTC.